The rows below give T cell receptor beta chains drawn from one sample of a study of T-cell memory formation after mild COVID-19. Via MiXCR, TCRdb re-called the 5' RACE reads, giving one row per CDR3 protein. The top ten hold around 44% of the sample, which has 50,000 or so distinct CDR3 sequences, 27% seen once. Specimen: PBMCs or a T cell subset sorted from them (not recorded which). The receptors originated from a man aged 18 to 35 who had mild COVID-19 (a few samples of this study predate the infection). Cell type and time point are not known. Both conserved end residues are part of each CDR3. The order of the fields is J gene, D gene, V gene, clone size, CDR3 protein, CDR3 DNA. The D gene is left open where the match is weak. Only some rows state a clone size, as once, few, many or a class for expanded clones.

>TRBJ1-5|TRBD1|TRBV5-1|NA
CASSTGPRQGANQPQHF
TGCGCCAGCAGCACTGGCCCCAGACAGGGGGCAAATCAGCCCCAGCATTTT
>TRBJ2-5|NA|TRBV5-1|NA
CASSPPSGRTNKPWTKETQYF
TGCGCCAGCAGCCCACCCTCCGGCAGGACCAACAAACCCTGGACAAAAGAGACCCAGTACTTC
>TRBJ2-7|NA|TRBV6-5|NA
CASSYGAGANYEQYF
TGTGCCAGCAGTTACGGAGCGGGCGCCAACTACGAGCAGTACTTC
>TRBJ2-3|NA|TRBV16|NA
CASSQYGTPTDTQYF
TGTGCCAGCAGCCAATATGGGACACCTACAGATACGCAGTATTTT
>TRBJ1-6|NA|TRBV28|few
CASSLSTPIHNSPLHF
TGTGCCAGCAGTTTATCCACACCAATCCATAATTCACCCCTCCACTTT
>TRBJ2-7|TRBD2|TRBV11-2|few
CARRSGTSRHEQYF
TGTGCCAGGAGGTCCGGGACTAGCCGCCACGAGCAGTACTTC
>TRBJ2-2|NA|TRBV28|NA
CASSLRQHTGELFF
TGTGCCAGCAGTTTAAGACAGCACACCGGGGAGCTGTTTTTT
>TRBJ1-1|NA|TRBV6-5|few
CASSFKSRGTEAFF
TGTGCCAGCAGTTTTAAGTCCCGGGGCACTGAAGCTTTCTTT
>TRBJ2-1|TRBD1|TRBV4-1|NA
CASSHPPGQGLYEQFF
TGCGCCAGCAGCCACCCACCGGGACAGGGTCTCTATGAGCAGTTCTTC
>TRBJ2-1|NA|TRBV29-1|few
CSVLPRDNSYNEQFF
TGCAGCGTGCTACCTCGGGACAACTCCTACAATGAGCAGTTCTTC
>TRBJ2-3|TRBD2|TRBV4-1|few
CASKLAGGQDTQYF
TGCGCCAGCAAACTAGCGGGGGGGCAAGATACGCAGTATTTT
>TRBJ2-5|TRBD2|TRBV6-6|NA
CASLLAEQETQYF
TGTGCCAGCCTTCTAGCGGAACAAGAGACCCAGTACTTC
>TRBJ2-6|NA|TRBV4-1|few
CASGGTGANVLTF
TGCGCCAGCGGTGGGACTGGGGCCAACGTCCTGACTTTC
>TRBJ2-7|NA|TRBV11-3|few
CASSLDVAPYYEQYF
TGTGCCAGCAGCTTAGATGTTGCCCCGTACTACGAGCAGTACTTC
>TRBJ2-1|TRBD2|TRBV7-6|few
CASSITSGIGNEQFF
TGTGCCAGCAGTATAACTAGCGGGATAGGCAATGAGCAGTTCTTC
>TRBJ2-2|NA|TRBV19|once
CASSIGTGLGELFF
TGTGCCAGTAGTATCGGAACAGGGTTAGGGGAGCTGTTTTTT
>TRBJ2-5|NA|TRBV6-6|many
CASRQTYQETQYF
TGTGCCAGCAGACAGACGTACCAAGAGACCCAGTACTTC
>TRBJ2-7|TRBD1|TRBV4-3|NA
CASSQRTGNYEQYF
TGCGCCAGCAGCCAGCGGACAGGGAACTACGAGCAGTACTTC
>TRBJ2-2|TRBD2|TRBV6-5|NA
CASSLGLAGGQFAGELFF
TGTGCCAGCAGCCTCGGACTAGCGGGGGGGCAGTTTGCCGGGGAGCTGTTTTTT